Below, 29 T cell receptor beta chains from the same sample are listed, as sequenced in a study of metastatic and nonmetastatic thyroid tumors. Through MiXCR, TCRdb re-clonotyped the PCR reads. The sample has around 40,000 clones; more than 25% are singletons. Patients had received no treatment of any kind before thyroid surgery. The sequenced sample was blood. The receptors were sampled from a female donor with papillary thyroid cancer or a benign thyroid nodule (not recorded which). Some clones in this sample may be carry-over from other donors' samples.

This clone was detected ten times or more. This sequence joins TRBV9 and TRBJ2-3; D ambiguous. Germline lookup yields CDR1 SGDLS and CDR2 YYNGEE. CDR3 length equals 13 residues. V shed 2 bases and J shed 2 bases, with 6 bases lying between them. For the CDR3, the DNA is TGTGCCAGCAGCGTGATAAACACAGATACGCAGTATTTT. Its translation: CASSVINTDTQYF.

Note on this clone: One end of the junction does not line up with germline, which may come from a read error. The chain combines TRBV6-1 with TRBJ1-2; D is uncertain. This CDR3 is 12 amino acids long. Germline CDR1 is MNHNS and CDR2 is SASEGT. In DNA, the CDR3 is TGCGCCAGCAGTGCTACTAACTATGGCTACACCTTC. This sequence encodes CASSATNYGYTF.

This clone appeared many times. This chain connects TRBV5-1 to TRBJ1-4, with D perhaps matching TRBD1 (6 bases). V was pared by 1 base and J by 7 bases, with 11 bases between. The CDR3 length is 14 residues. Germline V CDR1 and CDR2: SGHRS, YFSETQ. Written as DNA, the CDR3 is TGCGCCAGCAGCTTGCGGGGGGCGGGTGAAAAACTGTTTTTT. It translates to CASSLRGAGEKLFF.

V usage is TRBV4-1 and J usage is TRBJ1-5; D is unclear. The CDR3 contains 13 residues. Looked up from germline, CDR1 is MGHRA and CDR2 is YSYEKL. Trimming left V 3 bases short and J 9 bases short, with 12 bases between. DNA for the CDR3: TGCGCCAGCAGCCAGGAACCCCGGGGGCCCCAGCATTTT. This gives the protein CASSQEPRGPQHF.

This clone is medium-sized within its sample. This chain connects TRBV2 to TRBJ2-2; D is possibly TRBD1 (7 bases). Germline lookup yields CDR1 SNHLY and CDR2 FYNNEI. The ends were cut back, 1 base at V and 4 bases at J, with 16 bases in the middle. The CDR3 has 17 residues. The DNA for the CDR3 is TGTGCCAGCAGTGAAGGAAGACAGGGAGGAGGCACCGGGGAGCTGTTTTTT. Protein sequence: CASSEGRQGGGTGELFF.

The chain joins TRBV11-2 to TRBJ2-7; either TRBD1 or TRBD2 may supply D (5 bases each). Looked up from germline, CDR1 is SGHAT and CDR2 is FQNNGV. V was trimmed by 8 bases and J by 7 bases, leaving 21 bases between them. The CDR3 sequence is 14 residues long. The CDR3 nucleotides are TGTGCCAGCTCCCCAGGGACCACTGGTCGGGAGCAGTACTTC. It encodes CASSPGTTGREQYF.

CDR3 amino acids: CASSLEASTDTQYF. The CDR3 bases are TGTGCCAGCAGCTTAGAGGCTAGCACAGATACGCAGTATTTT. The V and J genes are TRBV7-3 and TRBJ2-3; D uncertain. Trimming shortened V by 2 bases and J by 0 bases, and 6 bases separated the two germline ends. This CDR3 is 14 amino acids long. CDR1 SGHTA and CDR2 FQGTGA come from the germline V gene.

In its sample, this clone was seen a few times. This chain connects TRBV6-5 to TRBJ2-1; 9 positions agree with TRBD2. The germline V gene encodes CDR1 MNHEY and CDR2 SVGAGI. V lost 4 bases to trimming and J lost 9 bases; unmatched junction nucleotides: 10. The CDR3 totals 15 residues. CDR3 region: CASSFGGGVPSEQFF. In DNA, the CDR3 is TGTGCCAGCAGTTTTGGCGGGGGGGTGCCCAGTGAGCAGTTCTTC.

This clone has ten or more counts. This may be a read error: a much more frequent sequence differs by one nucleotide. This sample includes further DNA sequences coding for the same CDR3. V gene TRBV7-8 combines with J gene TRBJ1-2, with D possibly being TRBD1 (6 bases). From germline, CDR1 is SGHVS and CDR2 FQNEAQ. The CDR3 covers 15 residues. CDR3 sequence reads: CASSLSTGSNYGYTF. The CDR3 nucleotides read TGTGCCAGCAGCCTCAGTACAGGGTCCAACTATGGCTATACCTTC.

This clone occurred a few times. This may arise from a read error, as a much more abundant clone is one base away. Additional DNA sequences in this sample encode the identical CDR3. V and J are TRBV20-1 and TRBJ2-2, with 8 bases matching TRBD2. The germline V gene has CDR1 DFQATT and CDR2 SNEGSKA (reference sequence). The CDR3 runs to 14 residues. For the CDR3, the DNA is TGCAGTGCTAGAATGCCTAGCGGTAGCGGGGAGCTGTTCTTT. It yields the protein CSARMPSGSGELFF.

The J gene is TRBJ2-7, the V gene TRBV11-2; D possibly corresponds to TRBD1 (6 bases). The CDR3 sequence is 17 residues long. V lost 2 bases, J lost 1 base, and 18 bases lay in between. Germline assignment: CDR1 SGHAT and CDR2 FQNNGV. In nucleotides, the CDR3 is TGTGCCAGCAGCTTATTAATTCTTCAGGGGCTATCCTACGAGCAGTACTTC. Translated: CASSLLILQGLSYEQYF. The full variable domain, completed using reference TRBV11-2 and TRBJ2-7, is EAGVAQSPRYKIIEKRQSVAFWCNPISGHATLYWYQQILGQGPKLLIQFQNNGVVDDSQLPKDRFSAERLKGVDSTLKIQPAKLEDSAVYLCASSLLILQGLSYEQYFGPGTRLTVT.

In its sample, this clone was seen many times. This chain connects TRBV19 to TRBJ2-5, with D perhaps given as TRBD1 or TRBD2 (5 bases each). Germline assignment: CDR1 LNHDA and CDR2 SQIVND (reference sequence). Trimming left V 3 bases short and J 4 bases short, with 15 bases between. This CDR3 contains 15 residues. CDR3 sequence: CASSMGPSQGETQYF. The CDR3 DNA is TGTGCCAGTAGTATGGGACCGAGTCAGGGAGAGACCCAGTACTTC.

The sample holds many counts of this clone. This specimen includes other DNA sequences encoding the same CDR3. CDR3 in DNA: TGTGCCAGCAGTTTTGGTGTGTCGGATGAAGCTTTCTTT. It specifies CASSFGVSDEAFF. V gene TRBV12-3 or TRBV12-4 combines with J gene TRBJ1-1; D is uncertain. The CDR3 is made up of 13 amino acids. V was shortened by 3 bases and J by 7 bases, with 12 bases between the two germline ends.

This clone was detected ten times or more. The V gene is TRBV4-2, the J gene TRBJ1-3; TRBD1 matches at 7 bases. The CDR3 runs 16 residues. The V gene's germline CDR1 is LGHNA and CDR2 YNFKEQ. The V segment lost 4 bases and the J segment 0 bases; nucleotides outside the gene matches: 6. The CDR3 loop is CASSREGAASGNTIYF. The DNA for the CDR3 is TGTGCCAGCAGCCGGGAGGGGGCAGCCTCTGGAAACACCATATATTTT.

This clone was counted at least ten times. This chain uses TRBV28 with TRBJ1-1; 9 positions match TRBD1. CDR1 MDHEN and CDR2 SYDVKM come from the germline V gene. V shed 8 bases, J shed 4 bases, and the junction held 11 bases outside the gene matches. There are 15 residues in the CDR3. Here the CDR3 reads CASLGTGKSGTEAFF. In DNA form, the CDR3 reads TGTGCCAGCCTAGGGACAGGGAAGAGCGGCACTGAAGCTTTCTTT.

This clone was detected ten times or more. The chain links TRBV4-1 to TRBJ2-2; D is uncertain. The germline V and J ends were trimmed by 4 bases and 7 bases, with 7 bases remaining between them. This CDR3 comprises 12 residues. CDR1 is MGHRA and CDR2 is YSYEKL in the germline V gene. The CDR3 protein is CASSPPRGELFF. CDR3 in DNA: TGCGCCAGCAGCCCGCCCCGCGGGGAGCTGTTTTTT.

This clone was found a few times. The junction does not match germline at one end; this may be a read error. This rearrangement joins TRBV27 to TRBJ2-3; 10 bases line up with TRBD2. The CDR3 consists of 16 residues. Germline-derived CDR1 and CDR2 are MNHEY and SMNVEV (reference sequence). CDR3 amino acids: CASSWSSGGFMDTKYF. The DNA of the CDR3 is TGTGCCAGCAGTTGGAGTAGCGGGGGGTTTATGGATACGAAGTATTTT.

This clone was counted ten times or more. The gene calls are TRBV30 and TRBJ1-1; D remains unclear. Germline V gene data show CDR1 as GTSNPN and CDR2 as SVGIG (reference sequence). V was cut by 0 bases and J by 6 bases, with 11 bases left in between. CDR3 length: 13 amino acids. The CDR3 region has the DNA TGTGCCTGGAGTGTAGATTCTATTGCTGAAGCTTTCTTT. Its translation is CAWSVDSIAEAFF.

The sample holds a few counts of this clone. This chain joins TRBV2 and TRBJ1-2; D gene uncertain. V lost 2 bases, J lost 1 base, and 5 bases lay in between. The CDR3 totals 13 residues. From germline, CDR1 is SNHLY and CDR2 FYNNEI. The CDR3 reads CASSETFNYGYTF. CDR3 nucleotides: TGTGCCAGCAGTGAAACGTTTAACTATGGCTACACCTTC.

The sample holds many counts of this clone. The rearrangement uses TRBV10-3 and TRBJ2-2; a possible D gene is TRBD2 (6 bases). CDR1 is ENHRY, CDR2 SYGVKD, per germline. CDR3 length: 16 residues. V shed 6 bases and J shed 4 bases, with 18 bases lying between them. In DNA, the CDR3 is TGTGCCATCAGGGCTGTCGGAGCGGGTCCCACCGGGGAGCTGTTTTTT. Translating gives CAIRAVGAGPTGELFF.

CDR3 nucleotide sequence: TGTGCCAGCAGTCCCCGGGACAGGGTTAATTCACCCCTCCACTTT. It encodes CASSPRDRVNSPLHF. The chain has TRBV6-1 and TRBJ1-6, with 9 bases fitting TRBD1. With 5 bases clipped from V and 6 bases from J, the junction kept 5 bases outside the gene matches. Germline V gene data show CDR1 as MNHNS and CDR2 as SASEGT. The CDR3 length is 15 residues.

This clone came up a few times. The DNA of the CDR3 is TGTGCCAGCGATGGACACTTGAACACTGAAGCTTTCTTT. This translates into CASDGHLNTEAFF. The chain is built from TRBV6-2 or TRBV6-3 and TRBJ1-1; TRBD1 is a possible D gene (5 bases). Germline CDR1 and CDR2: MNHEY and SVGEGT. This CDR3 has 13 amino acids. Trimming took 8 bases from V and 0 from J, leaving 10 bases between them.

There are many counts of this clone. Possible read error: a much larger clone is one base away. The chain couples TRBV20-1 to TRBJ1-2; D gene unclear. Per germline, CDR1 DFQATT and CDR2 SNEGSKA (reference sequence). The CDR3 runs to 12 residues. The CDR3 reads CSARGPGYGNTF. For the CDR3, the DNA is TGCAGTGCTAGAGGGCCTGGCTATGGCAACACCTTC.

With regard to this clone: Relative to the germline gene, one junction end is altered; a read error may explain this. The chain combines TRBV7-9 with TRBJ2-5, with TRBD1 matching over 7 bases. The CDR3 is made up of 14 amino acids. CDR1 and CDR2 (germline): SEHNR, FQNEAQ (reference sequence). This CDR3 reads CASSRGQTQDTQYF. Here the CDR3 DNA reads TGTGCCAGCAGTCGGGGACAGACCCAAGATACCCAGTACTTC.

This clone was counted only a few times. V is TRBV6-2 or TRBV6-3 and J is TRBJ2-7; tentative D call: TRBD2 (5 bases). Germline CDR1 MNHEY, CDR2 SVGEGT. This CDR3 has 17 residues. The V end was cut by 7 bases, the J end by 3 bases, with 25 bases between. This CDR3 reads CASTKLGAAGGGYEQYF. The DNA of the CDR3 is TGTGCCAGCACTAAACTCGGAGCAGCTGGAGGAGGCTACGAGCAGTACTTC.

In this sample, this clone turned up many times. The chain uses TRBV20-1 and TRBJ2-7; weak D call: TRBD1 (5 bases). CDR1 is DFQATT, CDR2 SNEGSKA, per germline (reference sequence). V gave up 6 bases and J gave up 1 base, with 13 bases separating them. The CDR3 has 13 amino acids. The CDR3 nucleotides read TGCAGTGCGCGAGACAGAGAGTCCTACGAGCAGTACTTC. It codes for CSARDRESYEQYF.

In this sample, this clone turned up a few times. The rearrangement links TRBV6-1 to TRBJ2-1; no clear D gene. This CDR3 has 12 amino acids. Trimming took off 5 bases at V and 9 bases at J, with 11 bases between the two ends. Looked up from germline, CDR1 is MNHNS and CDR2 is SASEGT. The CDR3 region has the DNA TGTGCCAGCAGTTCTACATGGGGTGAGCAGTTCTTC. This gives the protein CASSSTWGEQFF.

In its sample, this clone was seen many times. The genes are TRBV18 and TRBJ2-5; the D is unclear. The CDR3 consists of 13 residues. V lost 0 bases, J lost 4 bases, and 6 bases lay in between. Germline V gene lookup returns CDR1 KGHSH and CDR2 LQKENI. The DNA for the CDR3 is TGTGCCAGCTCACCACCGGCTTTAGAGACCCAGTACTTC. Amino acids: CASSPPALETQYF.

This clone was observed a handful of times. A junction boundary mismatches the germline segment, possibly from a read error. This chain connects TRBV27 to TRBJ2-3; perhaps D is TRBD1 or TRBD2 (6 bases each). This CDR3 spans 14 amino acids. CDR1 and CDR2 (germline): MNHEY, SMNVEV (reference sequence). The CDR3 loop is CASGIGGRTDKQYF. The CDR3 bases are TGTGCCAGCGGTATAGGGGGGAGAACAGATAAGCAGTATTTT.